The subject of this entry is one TCR beta chain. Its specific antigen is unknown. One base away there is no much larger clone; base qualities are not given. The data derive from a study of cytomegalovirus exposure and HLA in healthy donors (dated by TCRdb to between 2016 and 2019). For the wider study: In an earlier analysis of approximately 500 of the donors, 276 Gb of sequence data and roughly 100 million unique TCR beta sequences from roughly 200 million T cells were reported. An early release that covered about 600 HLA-typed donors contained approximately 300 gigabases of sequencing data and tens of millions of unique TCR sequences. Among the approximately 400 genotyped donors, roughly 80% belonged to the genetic ancestry cluster associated with self-reported Caucasian donors. The study aimed to test whether signatures of past pathogen exposure could be identified by cataloging public T cell receptors. The study used immunosequencing to profile the T cell repertoires of under 700 subjects and linked those repertoires to cytomegalovirus serostatus. A separate validation cohort of 100 to 150 different subjects was used in addition to the 666-subject first cohort. To predict cytomegalovirus infection status, the study combined high-throughput TCR immunosequencing, statistical association of individual TCRs with disease status, and machine learning. In a later analysis, previously published TCR beta repertoires from 666 donors were re-analyzed and high-resolution HLA genotyping was added so that TCR occurrence patterns could be studied. Rather than drawing on any new phenotypic data, the later analysis identified candidate immune exposures from TCR beta sequences and the way those sequences occurred across donors. In an earlier analysis of about 590 of the donors, high-throughput TCR beta sequencing was used to judge whether each TCR beta V gene segment behaved as functional or pseudogenic. Alongside the repertoire data, information on donor age, sex, ethnicity and CMV serostatus was compiled. In a later genetic analysis, genome-wide SNP genotypes for about three fifths of the 666 donors were used, and that subset was treated as a discovery cohort. All discovery cohort repertoires had been generated on a single sequencing platform. HLA typing included class I and class II loci at four-digit resolution. The number of typed donors differed by locus: roughly 629-640 for A, B, C, DRB1 and DQB1; about 520 for DQA1; 606 for DPA1; and roughly 450 for DPB1. Four to six DR-DQ haplotypes were handled as single units for association and clustering because linkage in the cohort was strong. Across about 380 genotyped donors of the cohort, an average of roughly 200,000 unique TCR beta nucleotide sequences per donor were sequenced, and roughly a sixth of those sequences were non-productive. What the research found in general, with its limitations: According to a later analysis, parvovirus B19, influenza, CMV and Epstein-Barr virus appeared linked to several top co-occurrence clusters. A further reported finding was that TCR beta sequences accurately predicted the HLA-A and HLA-B alleles for most subjects in the first cohort. Some IMGT-functional V segments, including TRBV6-2 and TRBV6-3, could not be told apart with the 87-base-pair reads, so those segments were excluded. In a later analysis, 16,951 TCR beta sequences were associated with specific HLA alleles at a false discovery rate of 0.05. The presence/absence analyses assumed that sequencing depth was roughly uniform across donors, and that assumption may not be true. Broadly in line with IMGT annotations, most TCR beta V segments showed up in productive rearrangements about 87% or about 30% of the time in an earlier analysis of 450 to 750 of the donors. Linkage disequilibrium might explain the correlated functional status among segregating V segments, but an unknown experimental factor could not be excluded. It was suggested by the authors that the approach could potentially be generalized to other disease states and immunological phenotypes. Because counts were too low, around 17 rarely observed V segments, including chromosome 9 orphons, were left out of the earlier analysis of 587 of the donors. A later analysis found that HLA-associated TCR beta chains were more clonally expanded and had lower generation probabilities than equally common non-associated chains. A cluster of highly shared sequence variants was judged likely to be a technical artifact of the sequencing pipeline. Strong co-occurrence of HLA alleles, especially DR and DQ, made assigning TCR associations to individual alleles difficult. In a later analysis, most CMV-associated TCR beta chains were found to appear HLA-restricted, with HLA associations seemingly driven largely by CMV exposure. In both the original and validation cohorts, the classifier was reported to diagnose cytomegalovirus status with high specificity and sensitivity. A later genetic analysis reported fewer N-insertions in productive TCRs among donors in an Asian-associated ancestry cluster than the roughly 690-donor mean. In a later genetic analysis, a missense DCLRE1C variant was associated with V-gene and J-gene trimming of TCR beta chains, and the association was replicated in an independent cohort. In a later analysis, the rate of TCR association differed among HLA loci, with DRB1 alleles having the most associated TCRs and HLA-C alleles having the fewest. Because HLA typing was unavailable for some donors at each locus, only the typed subset was used in association tests. CMV serostatus was the only immune exposure information available for the cohort. A few of the identified cytomegalovirus-associated TCR beta chains were confirmed in vitro to be specific for cytomegalovirus antigens. In the study, 164 TCR beta chains were listed as associated with cytomegalovirus. The cohort was sequenced for TCR beta chains only, and without alpha or paired-chain data the features that could be detected were limited. Across donors, most TCR sequences were observed very rarely, whereas some public TCRs were present in many individuals.

The cohort comprised some 730 healthy bone marrow donors. Cohort members were all nominally healthy when sampled, although unrecorded immune exposures were likely present. The donor tested CMV seropositive, placing the donor among the 250 to 350 seropositive members of the cohort. A peripheral blood sample was collected from each donor, and TCR beta sequencing was performed on peripheral blood mononuclear cells. Genomic DNA was extracted from the blood cell samples with the Qiagen DNeasy Blood Extraction Kit. At the junction V is shortened by 5 bases and J by 4 bases, with 20 bases in between. The CDR3 goes from the cysteine to the phenylalanine over 16 residues. Only the CDR3 part of the read is kept: 48 bases, read in frame from the first base. The germline V gene sets CDR1 to SGHVS and CDR2 to FQNEAQ. The receptor library was made with the immunoSEQ multiplex PCR assay. For the multiplex PCR, a mixture combining 60 forward primers for TCR Vbeta segments and 13 reverse primers for TCR Jbeta segments was used. The CDR3 region of rearranged TCR beta genes was amplified from genomic DNA by a multiplex PCR assay. The amplified TCR beta libraries were sequenced on the Illumina HiSeq System as 87-base-pair reads. Per the source publication's procedure: Across the 700 or so repertoires, a later analysis counted about 81 million unique TCR beta chains, 9.5 million to 13 million of which were shared by at least two donors. To remove PCR and sequencing errors, raw reads were error-corrected and collapsed into unique sequences using a nearest-neighbor algorithm that merged closely related sequences. V, D and J gene segments were assigned by aligning CDR3 sequences to IMGT reference sequences. Each retained sequence needed at least a six-nucleotide match to both a V gene segment and a J gene segment. A rearrangement counted as productive if the CDR3 had no stop codons and remained in frame with V and J, and every other rearrangement counted as non-productive. CDR3 was defined according to IMGT convention as the region running from the second conserved V-encoded cysteine to the conserved J-encoded phenylalanine. Sequences without an unambiguous match to a single V gene segment were excluded from the earlier analysis of approximately 560 of the donors. An earlier analysis of under 750 of the donors called V segments functional above 56.7% productive rearrangements and segregating when the between-donor standard deviation exceeded 5%. A statistical classification framework was built for diagnosing cytomegalovirus status from the catalog of TCR beta chain sequences. A later analysis assigned V and J genes by comparing TCR nucleotide sequences with IMGT/GENE-DB human TR gene sequences. A later analysis assigned CDR3 sequences and most-parsimonious VDJ recombination scenarios with the TCRdist pipeline. In a later analysis, each TCR beta chain was defined by its CDR3 amino acid sequence together with its V-gene family, and reads without a unique V-gene family were excluded. In a later analysis, some 600 highly shared, low-generation-probability nucleotide sequences were removed to address suspected cross-contamination and a sequencing artifact. For each public chain, a later analysis derived a clonal expansion index from normalized ranks of inferred template counts within each repertoire. In a later analysis, generation probabilities were computed using a VDJ recombination model fitted to out-of-frame rearrangements, and the results were checked against IGoR. Hypergeometric tests were used in a later analysis to score TCR-TCR, TCR-HLA and TCR-CMV co-occurrence, with a repertoire-size bias correction applied to the TCR pairs. A later analysis estimated false discovery rates by permuting HLA or CMV assignments 20 times. A later analysis grouped co-occurring TCRs with DBSCAN, adding TCRdist sequence similarity when clustering within HLA-allele-positive subsets. Co-occurrence clustering excluded repertoires with fewer than 30,000 or more than 120,000 public chains, plus five with anomalous nucleotide sharing. This immuneACCESS table, as held by TCRdb, lists in-frame sequences with V and J called but not all clones. Of the missing ones, under half trace to an unresolved V gene in checked studies; the others have no known cause. The V and J calls and the clone size are those of that table, but D and trimming were determined from the DNA. This sample comprises 130,000 or so clones, 6.5% to 9.5% of them detected only once. The ten largest clones add up to around 5.8% of the sample.

The sequencing sample was made of PBMCs. This TCR was recovered from a woman in her thirties or forties in good health and CMV-seropositive. The chain couples TRBV7-8 to TRBJ1-2, with no D gene named confidently. The CDR3 protein: CASSRARPPDFYGYTF. The sequence in DNA is TGTGCCAGCAGCCGGGCTCGCCCACCGGACTTCTATGGCTACACCTTC.